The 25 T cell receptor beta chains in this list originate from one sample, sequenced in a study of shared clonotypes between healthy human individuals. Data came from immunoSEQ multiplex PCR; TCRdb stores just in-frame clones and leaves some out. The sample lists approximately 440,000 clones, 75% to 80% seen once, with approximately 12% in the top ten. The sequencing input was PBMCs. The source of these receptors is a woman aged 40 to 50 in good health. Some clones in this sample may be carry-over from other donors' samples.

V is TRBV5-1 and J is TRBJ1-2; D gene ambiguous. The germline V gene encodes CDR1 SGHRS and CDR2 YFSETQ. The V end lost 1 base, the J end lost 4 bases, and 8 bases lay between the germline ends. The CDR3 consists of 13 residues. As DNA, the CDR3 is TGCGCCAGCAGCTTGTCCCCTCTCTATGGCTACACCTTC. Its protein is CASSLSPLYGYTF.

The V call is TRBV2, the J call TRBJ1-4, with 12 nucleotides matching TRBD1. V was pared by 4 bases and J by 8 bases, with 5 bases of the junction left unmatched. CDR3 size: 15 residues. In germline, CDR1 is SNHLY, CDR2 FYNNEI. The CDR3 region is CASSVAGTGGEKLFF. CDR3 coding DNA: TGTGCCAGCAGTGTGGCCGGGACAGGGGGCGAAAAACTGTTTTTT. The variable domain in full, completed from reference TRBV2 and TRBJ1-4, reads EPEVTQTPSHQVTQMGQEVILRCVPISNHLYFYWYRQILGQKVEFLVSFYNNEISEKSEIFDDQFSVERPDGSNFTLKIRSTKLEDSAMYFCASSVAGTGGEKLFFGSGTQLSVL.

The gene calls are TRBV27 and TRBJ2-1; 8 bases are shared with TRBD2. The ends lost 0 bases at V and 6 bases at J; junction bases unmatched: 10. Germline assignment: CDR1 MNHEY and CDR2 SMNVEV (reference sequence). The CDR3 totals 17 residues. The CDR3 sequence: CASSLSPFAGGLNEQFF. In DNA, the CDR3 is TGTGCCAGCAGTTTATCTCCCTTCGCGGGAGGACTCAATGAGCAGTTCTTC.

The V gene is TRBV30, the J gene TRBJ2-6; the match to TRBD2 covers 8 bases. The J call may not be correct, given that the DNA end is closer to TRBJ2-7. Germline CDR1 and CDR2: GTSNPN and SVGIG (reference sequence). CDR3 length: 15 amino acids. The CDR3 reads CAWSAVAGRAYEQYF. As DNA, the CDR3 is TGTGCCTGGAGTGCGGTAGCGGGAAGGGCCTACGAGCAGTACTTC.

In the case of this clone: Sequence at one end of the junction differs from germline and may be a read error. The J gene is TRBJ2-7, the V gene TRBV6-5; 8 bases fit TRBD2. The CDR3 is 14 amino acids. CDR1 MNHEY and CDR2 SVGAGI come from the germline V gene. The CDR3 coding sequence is TGTGCCTGCAGTATCGGACTAGCTTCTCTCGAGCAGTACTTC. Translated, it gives CACSIGLASLEQYF.

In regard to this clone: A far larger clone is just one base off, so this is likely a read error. The CDR3: CASSSKGLVFEIQYF. CDR3 nucleotide sequence: TGTGCCAGCAGTTCCAAGGGACTAGTCTTTGAGATCCAGTACTTC. The rearrangement links TRBV27 to TRBJ2-5, with 8 bases that match TRBD2. CDR1 MNHEY and CDR2 SMNVEV come from the germline V gene (reference sequence). The length of the CDR3 is 15 residues.

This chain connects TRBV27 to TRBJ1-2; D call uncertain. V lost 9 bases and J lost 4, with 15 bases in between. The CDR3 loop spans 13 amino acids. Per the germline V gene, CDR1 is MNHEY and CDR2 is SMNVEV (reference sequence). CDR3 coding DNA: TGTGCCAGTAGGCCGTACAACGGCTATGGCTACACCTTC. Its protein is CASRPYNGYGYTF.

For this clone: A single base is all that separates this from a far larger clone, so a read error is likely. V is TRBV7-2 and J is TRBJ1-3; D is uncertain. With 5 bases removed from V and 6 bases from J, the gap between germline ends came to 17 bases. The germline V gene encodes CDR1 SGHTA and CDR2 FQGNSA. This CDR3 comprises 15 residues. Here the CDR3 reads CASSPTPPPENTIYF. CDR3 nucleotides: TGTGCCAGCAGCCCGACACCCCCACCTGAAAACACCATATATTTT.

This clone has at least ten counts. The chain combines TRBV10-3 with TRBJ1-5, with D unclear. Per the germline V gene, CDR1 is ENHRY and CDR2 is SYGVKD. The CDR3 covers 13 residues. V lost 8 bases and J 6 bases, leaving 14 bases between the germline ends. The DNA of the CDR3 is TGTGCCATCCGAGAAAGGGCCGGTCAGCCCCAGCATTTT. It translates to CAIRERAGQPQHF.

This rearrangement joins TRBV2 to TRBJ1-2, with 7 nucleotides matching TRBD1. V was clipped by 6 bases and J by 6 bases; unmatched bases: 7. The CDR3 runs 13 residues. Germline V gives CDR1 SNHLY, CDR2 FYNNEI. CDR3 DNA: TGTGCCAGCAGGGGAGGGGGCGCAAATGGCTACACCTTC. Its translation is CASRGGGANGYTF.

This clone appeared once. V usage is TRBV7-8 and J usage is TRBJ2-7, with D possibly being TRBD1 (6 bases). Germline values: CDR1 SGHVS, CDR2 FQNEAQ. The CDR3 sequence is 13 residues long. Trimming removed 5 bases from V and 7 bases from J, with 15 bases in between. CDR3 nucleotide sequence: TGTGCCAGCAGCCCGGGGACAACCTGGGAGCAGTACTTC. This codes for CASSPGTTWEQYF.

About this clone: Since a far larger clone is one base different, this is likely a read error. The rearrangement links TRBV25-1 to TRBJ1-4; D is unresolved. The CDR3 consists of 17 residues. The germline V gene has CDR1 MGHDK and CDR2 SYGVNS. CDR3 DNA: TGTGCCAACAGTGAATTCGGCAAAGTAGCGAGAAGTGAAAAACTGTTTTTT. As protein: CANSEFGKVARSEKLFF.

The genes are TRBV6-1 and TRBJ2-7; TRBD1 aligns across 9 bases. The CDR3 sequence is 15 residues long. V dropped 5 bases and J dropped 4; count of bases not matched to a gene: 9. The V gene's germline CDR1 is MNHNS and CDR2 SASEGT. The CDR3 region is CASSTPRDRAYEQYF. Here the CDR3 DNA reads TGTGCCAGCAGTACGCCCCGGGACAGGGCATACGAGCAGTACTTC.

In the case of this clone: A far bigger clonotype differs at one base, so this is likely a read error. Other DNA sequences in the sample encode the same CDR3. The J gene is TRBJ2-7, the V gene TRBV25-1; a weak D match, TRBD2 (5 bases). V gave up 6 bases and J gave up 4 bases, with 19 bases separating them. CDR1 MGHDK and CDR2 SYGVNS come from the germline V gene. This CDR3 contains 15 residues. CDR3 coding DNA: TGTGCCAGCAGACCCCCACCGGGGAACCGGTACGAGCAGTACTTC. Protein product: CASRPPPGNRYEQYF.

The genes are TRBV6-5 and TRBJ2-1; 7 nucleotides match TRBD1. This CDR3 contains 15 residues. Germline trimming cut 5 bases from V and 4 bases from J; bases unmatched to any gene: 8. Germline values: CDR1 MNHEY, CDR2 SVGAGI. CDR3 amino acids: CASSPRGRGYNEQFF. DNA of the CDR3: TGTGCCAGCAGTCCTCGGGGCAGGGGGTACAATGAGCAGTTCTTC.

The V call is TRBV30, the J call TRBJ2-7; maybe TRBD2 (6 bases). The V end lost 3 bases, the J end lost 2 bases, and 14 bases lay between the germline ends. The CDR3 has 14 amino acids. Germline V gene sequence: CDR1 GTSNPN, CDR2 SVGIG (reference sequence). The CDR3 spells CAWRGLAAAYEQYF. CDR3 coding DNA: TGTGCCTGGAGAGGATTAGCGGCCGCCTACGAGCAGTACTTC.

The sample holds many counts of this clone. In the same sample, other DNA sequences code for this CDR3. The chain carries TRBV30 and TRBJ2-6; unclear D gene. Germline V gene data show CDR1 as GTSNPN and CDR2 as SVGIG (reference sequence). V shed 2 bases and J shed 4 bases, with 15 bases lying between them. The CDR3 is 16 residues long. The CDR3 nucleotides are TGTGCCTGGAGTCGCATCGGGTCCGTCGGGGCCAACGTCCTGACTTTC. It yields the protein CAWSRIGSVGANVLTF.

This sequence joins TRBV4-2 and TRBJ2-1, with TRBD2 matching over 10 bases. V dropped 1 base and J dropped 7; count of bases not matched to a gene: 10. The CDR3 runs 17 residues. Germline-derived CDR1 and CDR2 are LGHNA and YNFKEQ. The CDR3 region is CASSQGFRASGRNEQFF. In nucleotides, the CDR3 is TGTGCCAGCAGCCAAGGATTTAGGGCTAGCGGGAGAAATGAGCAGTTCTTC.

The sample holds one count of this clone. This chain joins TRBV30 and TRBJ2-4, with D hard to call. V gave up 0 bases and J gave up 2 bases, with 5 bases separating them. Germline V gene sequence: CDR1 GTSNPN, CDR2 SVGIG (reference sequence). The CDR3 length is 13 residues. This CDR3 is CAWSVLSKNIQYF. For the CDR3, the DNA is TGTGCCTGGAGTGTACTGTCCAAAAACATTCAGTACTTC. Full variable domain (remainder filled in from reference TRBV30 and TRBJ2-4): SQTIHQWPATLVQPVGSPLSLECTVEGTSNPNLYWYRQAAGRGLQLLFYSVGIGQISSEVPQNLSASRPQDRQFILSSKKLLLSDSGFYLCAWSVLSKNIQYFGAGTRLSVL.

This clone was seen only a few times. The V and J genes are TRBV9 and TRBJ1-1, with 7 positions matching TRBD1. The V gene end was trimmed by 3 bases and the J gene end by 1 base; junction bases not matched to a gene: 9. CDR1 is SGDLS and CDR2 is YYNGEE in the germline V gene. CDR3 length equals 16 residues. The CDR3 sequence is CASSASQGGPNTEAFF. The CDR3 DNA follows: TGTGCCAGCAGCGCCTCTCAAGGGGGCCCGAACACTGAAGCTTTCTTT.

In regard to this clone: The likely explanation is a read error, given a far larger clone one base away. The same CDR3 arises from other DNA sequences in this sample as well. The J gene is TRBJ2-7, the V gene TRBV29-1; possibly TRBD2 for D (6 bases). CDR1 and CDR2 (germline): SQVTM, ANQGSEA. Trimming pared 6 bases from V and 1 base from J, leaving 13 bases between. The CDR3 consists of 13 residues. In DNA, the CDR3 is TGCAGCGTCATCCGGGACTCTTCCTACGAGCAGTACTTC. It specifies CSVIRDSSYEQYF.

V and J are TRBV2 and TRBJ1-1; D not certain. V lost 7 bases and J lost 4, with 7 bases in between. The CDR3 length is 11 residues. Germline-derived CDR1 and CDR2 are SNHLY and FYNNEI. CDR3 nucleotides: TGTGCCAGCAAAGGAGTCACTGAAGCTTTCTTT. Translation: CASKGVTEAFF.

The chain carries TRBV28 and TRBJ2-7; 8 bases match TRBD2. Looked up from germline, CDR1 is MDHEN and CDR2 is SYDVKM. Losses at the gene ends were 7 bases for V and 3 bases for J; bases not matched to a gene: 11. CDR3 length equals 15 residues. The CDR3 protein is CASTSSGRAVYEQYF. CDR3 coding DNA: TGTGCCAGCACCTCGTCCGGGAGGGCGGTCTACGAGCAGTACTTC. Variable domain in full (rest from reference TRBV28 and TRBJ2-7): DVKVTQSSRYLVKRTGEKVFLECVQDMDHENMFWYRQDPGLGLRLIYFSYDVKMKEKGDIPEGYSVSREKKERFSLILESASTNQTSMYLCASTSSGRAVYEQYFGPGTRLTVT.

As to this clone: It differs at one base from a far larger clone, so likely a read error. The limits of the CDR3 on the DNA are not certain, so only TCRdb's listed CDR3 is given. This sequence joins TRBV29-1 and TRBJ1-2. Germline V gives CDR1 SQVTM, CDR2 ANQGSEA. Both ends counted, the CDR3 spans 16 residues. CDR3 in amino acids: CSAVVFVREAGYGCTF.

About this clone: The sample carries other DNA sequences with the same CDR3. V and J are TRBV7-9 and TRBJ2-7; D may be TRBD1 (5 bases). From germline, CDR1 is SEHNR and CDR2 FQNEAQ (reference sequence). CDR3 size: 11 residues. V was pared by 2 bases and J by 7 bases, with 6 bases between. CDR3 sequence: CASSLRGEQYF. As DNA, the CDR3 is TGTGCCAGCAGCTTAAGGGGTGAGCAGTACTTC.